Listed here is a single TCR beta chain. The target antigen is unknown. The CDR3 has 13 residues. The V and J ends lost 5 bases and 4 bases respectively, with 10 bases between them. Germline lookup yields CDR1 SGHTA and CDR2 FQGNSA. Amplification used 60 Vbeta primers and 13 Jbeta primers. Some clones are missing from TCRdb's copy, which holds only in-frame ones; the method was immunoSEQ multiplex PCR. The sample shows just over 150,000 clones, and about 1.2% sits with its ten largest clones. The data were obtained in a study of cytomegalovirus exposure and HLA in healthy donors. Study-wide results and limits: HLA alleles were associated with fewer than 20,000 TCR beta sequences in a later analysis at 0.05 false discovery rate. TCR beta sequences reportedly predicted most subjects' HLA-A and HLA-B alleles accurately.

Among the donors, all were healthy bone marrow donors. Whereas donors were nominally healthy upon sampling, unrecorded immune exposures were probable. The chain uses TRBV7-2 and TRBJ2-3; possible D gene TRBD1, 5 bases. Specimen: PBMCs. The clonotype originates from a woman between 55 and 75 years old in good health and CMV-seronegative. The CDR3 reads CASSRYRSDTQYF. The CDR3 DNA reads TGTGCCAGCAGCCGTTACAGGTCAGATACGCAGTATTTT. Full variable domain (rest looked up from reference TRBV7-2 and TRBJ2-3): GAGVSQSPSNKVTEKGKDVELRCDPISGHTALYWYRQSLGQGLEFLIYFQGNSAPDKSGLPSDRFSAERTGGSVSTLTIQRTQQEDSAVYLCASSRYRSDTQYFGPGTRLTVL.